The 5 T cell receptor beta chains listed next were all sequenced from one sample in a study of human T cells and chemical hapten exposure. Sample time point: healthy volunteer bleed at 6 weeks. Someone pulled total RNA out of unfractionated whole blood. MiXCR, run by TCRdb on the RACE reads, gives a single entry per CDR3 protein. The sample holds around 45,000 distinct CDR3 sequences; approximately 4% are singletons and the top ten take 5.6%. Sequencing used whole blood. The receptors here all came from a human donor in good health. Some clones in this sample may be carry-over from other donors' samples.

This clonotype was seen at least ten times. This chain joins TRBV4-1 and TRBJ2-3, with TRBD2 identical over 7 bases. With 3 bases clipped from V and 5 bases from J, the junction kept 14 bases outside the gene matches. Per germline, CDR1 MGHRA and CDR2 YSYEKL. The CDR3 consists of 17 residues. CDR3 in amino acids: CASSHPPRGSGGDTQYF. The CDR3 DNA is TGCGCCAGCAGCCACCCCCCGCGCGGGAGTGGGGGAGATACGCAGTATTTT.

The chain uses TRBV6-5 and TRBJ2-7; D is possibly TRBD2 (6 bases). The CDR3 totals 15 residues. Germline values: CDR1 MNHEY, CDR2 SVGAGI. The germline V and J ends were trimmed by 7 bases and 3 bases, with 19 bases remaining between them. CDR3 sequence: CASTPARGINYEQYF. The CDR3 bases are TGTGCCAGCACCCCAGCCCGGGGGATTAACTACGAGCAGTACTTC.

There are many counts of this clonotype. The chain links TRBV6-5 to TRBJ2-3; the match to TRBD2 covers 14 bases. This CDR3 contains 17 residues. The junction had 9 bases not matched to a gene; V was cut back by 2 bases and J by 8 bases. Germline CDR1 reads MNHEY; CDR2 reads SVGAGI. The DNA for the CDR3 is TGTGCCAGCAGTTACCCCGGGACTAGCGGGAGCTGGGGTACGCAGTATTTT. This sequence encodes CASSYPGTSGSWGTQYF.

This clonotype turned up a few times. The chain carries TRBV7-9 and TRBJ1-3; D gene uncertain. The CDR3 spans 17 residues. Germline V gene lookup returns CDR1 SEHNR and CDR2 FQNEAQ (reference sequence). V dropped 7 bases and J dropped 0 bases, with 19 bases sitting between them. DNA for the CDR3: TGTGCCAGCACCCCCCTGGACGGAAGCGTCTCTGGAAACACCATATATTTT. Translating it yields CASTPLDGSVSGNTIYF.

This clonotype was found many times. The chain couples TRBV24-1 to TRBJ2-3, with TRBD2 identical over 9 bases. CDR1 and CDR2 from the germline V gene are KGHDR and SFDVKD. After removal of 3 bases from V and 2 bases from J, the junction contained 5 bases not matched to a gene. This CDR3 has 16 residues. DNA of the CDR3: TGTGCCACCAGTGATCGAGCGGGAGGACCCACAGATACGCAGTATTTT. Translation gives CATSDRAGGPTDTQYF.